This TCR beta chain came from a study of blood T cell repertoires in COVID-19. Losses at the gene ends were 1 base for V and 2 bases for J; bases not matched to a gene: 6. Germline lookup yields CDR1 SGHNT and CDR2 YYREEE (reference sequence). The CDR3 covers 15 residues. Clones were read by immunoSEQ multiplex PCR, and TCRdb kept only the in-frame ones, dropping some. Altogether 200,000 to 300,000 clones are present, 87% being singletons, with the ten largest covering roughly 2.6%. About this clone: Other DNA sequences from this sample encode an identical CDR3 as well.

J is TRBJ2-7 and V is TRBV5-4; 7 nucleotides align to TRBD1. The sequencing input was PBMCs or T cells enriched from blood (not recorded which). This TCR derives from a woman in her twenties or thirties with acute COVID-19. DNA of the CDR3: TGTGCCAGCAGCTTGTCAGGGACAGCTACCTACGAGCAGTACTTC. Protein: CASSLSGTATYEQYF.